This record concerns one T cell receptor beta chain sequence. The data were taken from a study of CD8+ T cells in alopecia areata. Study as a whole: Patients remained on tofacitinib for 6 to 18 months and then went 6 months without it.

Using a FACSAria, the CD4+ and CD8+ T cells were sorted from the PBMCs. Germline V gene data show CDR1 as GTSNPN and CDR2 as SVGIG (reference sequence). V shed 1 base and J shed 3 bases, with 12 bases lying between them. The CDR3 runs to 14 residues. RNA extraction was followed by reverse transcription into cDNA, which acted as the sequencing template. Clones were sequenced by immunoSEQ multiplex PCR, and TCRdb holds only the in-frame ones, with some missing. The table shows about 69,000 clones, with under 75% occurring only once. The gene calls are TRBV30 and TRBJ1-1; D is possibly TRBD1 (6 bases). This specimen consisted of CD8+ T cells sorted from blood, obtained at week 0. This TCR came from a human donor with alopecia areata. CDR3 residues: CAWSALGGHTEAFF. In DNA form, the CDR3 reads TGTGCCTGGAGTGCGCTGGGGGGGCACACTGAAGCTTTCTTT.